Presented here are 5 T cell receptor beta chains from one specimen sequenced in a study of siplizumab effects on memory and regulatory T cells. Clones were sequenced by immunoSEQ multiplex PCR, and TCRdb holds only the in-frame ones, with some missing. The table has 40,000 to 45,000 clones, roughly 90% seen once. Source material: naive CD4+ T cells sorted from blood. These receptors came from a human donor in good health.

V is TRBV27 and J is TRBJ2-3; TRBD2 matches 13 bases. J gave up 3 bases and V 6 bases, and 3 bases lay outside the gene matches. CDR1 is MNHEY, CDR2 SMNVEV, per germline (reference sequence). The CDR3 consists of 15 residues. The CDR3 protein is CASRLAGGPTDTQYF. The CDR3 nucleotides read TGTGCCAGCAGACTAGCGGGAGGGCCGACAGATACGCAGTATTTT.

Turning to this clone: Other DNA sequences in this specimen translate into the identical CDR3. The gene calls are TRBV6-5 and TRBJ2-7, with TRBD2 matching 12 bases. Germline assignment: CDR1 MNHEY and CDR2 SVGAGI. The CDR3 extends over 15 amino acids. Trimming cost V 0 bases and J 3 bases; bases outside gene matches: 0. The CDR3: CASSYSTSGSYEQYF. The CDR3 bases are TGTGCCAGCAGTTACTCGACTAGCGGGAGCTACGAGCAGTACTTC.

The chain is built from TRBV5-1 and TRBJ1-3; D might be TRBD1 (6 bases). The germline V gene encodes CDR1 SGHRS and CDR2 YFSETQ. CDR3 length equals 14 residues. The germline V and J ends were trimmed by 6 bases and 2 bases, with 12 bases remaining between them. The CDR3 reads CASNLGGPGNTIYF. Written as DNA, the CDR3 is TGCGCCAGCAACCTGGGGGGCCCTGGAAACACCATATATTTT.

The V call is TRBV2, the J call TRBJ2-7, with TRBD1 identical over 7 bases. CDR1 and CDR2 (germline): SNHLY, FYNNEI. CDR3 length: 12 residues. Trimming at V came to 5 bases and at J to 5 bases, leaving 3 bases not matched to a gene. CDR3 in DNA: TGTGCCAGCAGTTTCCAGGGGGACGAGCAGTACTTC. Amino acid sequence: CASSFQGDEQYF.

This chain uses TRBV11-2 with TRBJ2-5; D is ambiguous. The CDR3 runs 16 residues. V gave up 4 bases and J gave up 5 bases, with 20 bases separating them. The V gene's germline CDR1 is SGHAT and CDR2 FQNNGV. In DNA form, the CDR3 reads TGTGCCAGCAGCTCGGGCAGTAAGTCGCAGATGGAGACCCAGTACTTC. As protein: CASSSGSKSQMETQYF.